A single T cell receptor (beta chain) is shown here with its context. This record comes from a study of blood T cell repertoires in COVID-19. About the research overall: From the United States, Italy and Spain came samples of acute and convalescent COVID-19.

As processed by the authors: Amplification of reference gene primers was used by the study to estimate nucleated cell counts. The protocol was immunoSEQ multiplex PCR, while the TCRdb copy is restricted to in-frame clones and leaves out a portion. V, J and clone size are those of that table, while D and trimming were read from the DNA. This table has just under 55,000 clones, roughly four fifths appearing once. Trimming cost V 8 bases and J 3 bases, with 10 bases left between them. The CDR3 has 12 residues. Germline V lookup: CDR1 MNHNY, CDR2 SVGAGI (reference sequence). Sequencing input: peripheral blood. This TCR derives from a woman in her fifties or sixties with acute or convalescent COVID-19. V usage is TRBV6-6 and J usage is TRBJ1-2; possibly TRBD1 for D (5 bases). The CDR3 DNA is TGTGCCAGCTCTGGGACTGACTATGGCTACACCTTC. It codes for CASSGTDYGYTF.